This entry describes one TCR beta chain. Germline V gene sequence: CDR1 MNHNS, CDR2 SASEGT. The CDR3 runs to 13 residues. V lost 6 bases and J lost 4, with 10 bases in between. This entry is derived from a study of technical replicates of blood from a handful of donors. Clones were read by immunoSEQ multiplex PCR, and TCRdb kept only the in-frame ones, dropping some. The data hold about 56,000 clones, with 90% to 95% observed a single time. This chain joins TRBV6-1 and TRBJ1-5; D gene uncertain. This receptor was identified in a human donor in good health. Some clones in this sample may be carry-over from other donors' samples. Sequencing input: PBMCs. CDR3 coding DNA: TGTGCCAGCAGCCAGGAGGTAAATCAGCCCCAGCATTTT. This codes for CASSQEVNQPQHF.